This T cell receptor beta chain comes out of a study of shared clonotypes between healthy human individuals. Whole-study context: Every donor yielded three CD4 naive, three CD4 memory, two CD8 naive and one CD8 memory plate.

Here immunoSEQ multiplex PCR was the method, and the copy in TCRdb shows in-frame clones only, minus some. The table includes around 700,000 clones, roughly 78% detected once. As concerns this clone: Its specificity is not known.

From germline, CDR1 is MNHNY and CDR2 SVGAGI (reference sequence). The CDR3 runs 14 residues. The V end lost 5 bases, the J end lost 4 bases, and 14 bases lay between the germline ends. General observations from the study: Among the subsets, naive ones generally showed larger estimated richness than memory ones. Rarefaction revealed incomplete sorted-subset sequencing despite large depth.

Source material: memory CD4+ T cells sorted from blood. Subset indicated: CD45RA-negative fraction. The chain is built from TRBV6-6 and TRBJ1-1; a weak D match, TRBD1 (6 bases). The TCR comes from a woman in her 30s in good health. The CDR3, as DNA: TGTGCCAGCAGTCCAGGACAGAGTCTCACTGAAGCTTTCTTT. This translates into CASSPGQSLTEAFF.